Sequencing of this T cell receptor beta chain was carried out in a study of T-cell memory formation after mild COVID-19. On the study more broadly: TCR clustering was largely donor specific.

From germline, CDR1 is SQVTM and CDR2 ANQGSEA. V gave up 2 bases and J gave up 8 bases, with 6 bases separating them. This CDR3 is built from 10 residues. A note on this clonotype: Its target is not known.

General study points: Chiefly within CM and EM were the contracting CD4+ clones; CD8+ ones were within EMRA. Pre-infection memory harbored some responding clones, suggesting cross-reactive memory joined.

MiXCR, run by TCRdb on the 5' RACE reads, gives a single entry per CDR3 protein. The sample contains 300,000 or so distinct CDR3 sequences, about a sixth of which appear only once. V and J are TRBV29-1 and TRBJ2-5; D unresolved. Sequencing was carried out using PBMCs or a T cell subset sorted from them (not recorded which). The sequence was collected from a man between 18 and 29 years old who had mild COVID-19 (a few samples of this study predate the infection). Cell type and time point are not known. The CDR3 bases are TGCAGCGTTGAACTACAAACCCAGTACTTC. Amino acid sequence: CSVELQTQYF.